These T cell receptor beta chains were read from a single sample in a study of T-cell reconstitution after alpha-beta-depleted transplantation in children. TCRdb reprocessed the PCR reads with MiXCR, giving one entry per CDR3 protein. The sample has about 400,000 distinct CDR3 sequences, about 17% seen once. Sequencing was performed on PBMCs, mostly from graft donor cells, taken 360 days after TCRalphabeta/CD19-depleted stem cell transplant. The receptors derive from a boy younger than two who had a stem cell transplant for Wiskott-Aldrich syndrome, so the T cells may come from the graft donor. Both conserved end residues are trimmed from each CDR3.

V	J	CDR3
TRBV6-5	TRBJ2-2	ASSYRTGKFTGELF
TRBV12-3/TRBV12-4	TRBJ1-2	ASRKQQGARGYT
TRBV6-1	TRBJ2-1	ASSRPDLSYNEQF
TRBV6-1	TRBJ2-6	ASSEASWGSGANVLT
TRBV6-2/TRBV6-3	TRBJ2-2	ASTGRGLNTGELF
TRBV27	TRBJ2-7	ASSVGQGLSYEQY
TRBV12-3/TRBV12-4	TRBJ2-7	ASGAPIGASGVYEQY
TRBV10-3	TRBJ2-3	AIRVAGGPYGTQY
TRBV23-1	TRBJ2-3	ASSQSKTDTLRVPSTDTQY
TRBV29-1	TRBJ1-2	SVETLWPSYT
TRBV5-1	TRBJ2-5	ASSLAGDLETQY
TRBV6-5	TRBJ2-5	ASSLGTGLSETQY
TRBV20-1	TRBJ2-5	SASEDRQETQY
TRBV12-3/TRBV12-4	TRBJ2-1	ASSPSSGRWNEQF